This T cell receptor beta chain was captured in a study of T-cell memory formation after mild COVID-19. General study results and limits: Shrinking CD4+ clones were chiefly CM and EM; CD8+ ones were chiefly EMRA.

CDR3 length equals 17 residues. V was pared by 2 bases and J by 8 bases, with 12 bases of the junction left unmatched. The germline V gene has CDR1 MGHRA and CDR2 YSYEKL. TCRdb itself ran the 5' RACE reads through MiXCR, one entry per CDR3 protein. The sample lists 450,000 or so distinct CDR3 sequences, 20% to 30% occurring once. The sample holds a few counts of this clonotype. The antigen is not known. Sequencing was performed on PBMCs or a T cell subset sorted from them (not recorded which). This chain joins TRBV4-1 and TRBJ2-4; TRBD1 matches 10 bases. The clonotype was recovered from an adult woman who had mild COVID-19 (a few samples of this study predate the infection). Cell type and time point are not known. The CDR3 protein is CASSQLITGQGYYIQYF. CDR3 nucleotide sequence: TGCGCCAGCAGCCAACTGATAACGGGACAGGGGTATTACATTCAGTACTTC.